The following is a TCR beta chain sequence with its context. The table lists this clonotype with many counts. The antigen this receptor binds is unknown. No per-base quality is available; no much larger clone lies one base away. The time point label here, explained by the study, means: sample taken at primary tumor resection. The donors were more than 65 patients from the lung TRACERx cohort who had early-stage, untreated non-small cell lung cancer. TCR sequencing used whole RNA extracted from tumor and nontumor lung tissue, or from cryopreserved PBMC samples, without cell sorting. Only patients for whom sufficient RNA was available from at least two tumor regions were selected for TCR sequencing. A lung pathologist reviewed the tumor and adjacent nontumor lung specimens before the specimens were selected. The library was produced with 5' RACE. The data were produced on a NextSeq 500. The TCR library protocol attached a unique molecular identifier to each TCR cDNA molecule to allow correction of PCR and sequencing errors. In the paper's pipeline: Decombinator tools were used for TCR identification, UMI-based error correction and CDR3 extraction. TCRs above a frequency of 2 per 1,000, corresponding to the top 1% of the tumor frequency distribution, were defined as expanded. Expanded tumor TCRs statistically deemed absent (corrected P<0.05) from at least one tumor region were classed as regional, and all other expanded tumor TCRs were classed as ubiquitous. Each repertoire was subsampled 100 times to 5,000 TCRs, after which Renyi diversity was computed with the R vegan package. CDR3 similarity networks were built from amino acid triplet string-kernel similarity, connecting CDR3s with pairwise similarity above 0.82. Using fastp at Q25 and MiXCR, TCRdb reprocessed the public reads and kept productive beta chains. One record per CDR3 amino acid sequence lists the most common genes and DNA. TCRdb's processing, not the study's, gives the V and J calls here. Counted in this sample were approximately 25,000 distinct CDR3 sequences; 8.8% of them appeared once. The ten largest account for around 7.3% of the sample.

From the cysteine through the phenylalanine, the CDR3 covers 17 amino acids. Only the CDR3 part of the read is kept: 51 bases, read in frame from the first base. The V end loses 6 bases and the J end loses 0 bases, and a stretch of 20 bases separates them. CDR1 is given as MNHNY and CDR2 as SVGAGI, both from the germline V gene (reference sequence). The record originates from a study of spatial heterogeneity in lung cancer (dated by TCRdb to the late 2010s). Concerning the study at large: Beta-chain transcripts were consistently detected in greater numbers than alpha-chain transcripts, which likely reflects a higher abundance of beta-chain transcripts. In tumor regions, TCR transcript counts showed a strong correlation with a T cell transcriptional module score derived from matched bulk RNA-seq. In the raw uncorrected reads, each unique combination of TCR and UMI appeared more than ten times on average. In non-small cell lung cancer, the study made a quantitative comparison of TCR alpha and beta repertoires among multiple tumor regions, matched nontumor lung and blood. Nonsynonymous mutation counts, determined by whole-exome sequencing of tumor tissue, were related to features of the TCR repertoire. Both alpha and beta chains were TCR-sequenced in hundreds of tumor regions, 64 matched nontumor lung samples and some 50 PBMC samples obtained at surgery. General findings and caveats noted by the study authors: TCR-seq was estimated to cover only about 7% of tumor T cells for alpha chains and 13% for beta chains. Confirming at a functional level the hypothesis that regional TCRs recognize regional mutations was considered to require additional single-cell paired TCR alpha and beta sequencing. The tumor nonsynonymous mutation count correlated with the number of expanded intratumoral alpha and beta TCRs. Counts of ubiquitous and regional expanded TCRs correlated with counts of ubiquitous and regional nonsynonymous mutations, respectively.

Source: lung tumor tissue, taken at surgery. The chain joins TRBV6-6 to TRBJ1-2; the D gene identity is not certain. This receptor was taken from a male donor with early-stage non-small cell lung cancer. The DNA reads TGTGCCAGCAGCCTTAGGGCGTCGGAACCCGCTAACTATGGCTACACCTTC. This is translated as CASSLRASEPANYGYTF.